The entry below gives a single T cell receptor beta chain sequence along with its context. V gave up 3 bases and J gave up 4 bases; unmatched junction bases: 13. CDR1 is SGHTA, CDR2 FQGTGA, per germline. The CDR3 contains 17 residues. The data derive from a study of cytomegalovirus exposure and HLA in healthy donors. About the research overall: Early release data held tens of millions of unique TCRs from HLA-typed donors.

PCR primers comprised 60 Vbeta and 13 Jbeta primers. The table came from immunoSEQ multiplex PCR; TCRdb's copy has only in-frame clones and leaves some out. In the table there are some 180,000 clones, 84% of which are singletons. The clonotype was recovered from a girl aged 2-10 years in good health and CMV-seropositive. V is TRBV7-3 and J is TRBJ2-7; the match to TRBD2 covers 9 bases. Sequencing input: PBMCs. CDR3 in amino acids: CASSFRKGLAGRYEQYF. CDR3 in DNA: TGTGCCAGCAGCTTTCGGAAGGGGCTAGCGGGAAGATACGAGCAGTACTTC. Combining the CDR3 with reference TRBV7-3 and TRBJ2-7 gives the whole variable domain GAGVSQTPSNKVTEKGKYVELRCDPISGHTALYWYRQSLGQGPEFLIYFQGTGAADDSGLPNDRFFAVRPEGSVSTLKIQRTERGDSAVYLCASSFRKGLAGRYEQYFGPGTRLTVT.